The 18 T cell receptor beta chains below were found in one sample sequenced in a study of CD8+CD57+ T cells in acquired aplastic anemia. Genomic DNA templated the TCR beta VDJ and CDR3 profiling. From the reads, TCRdb called clonotypes with MiXCR, one entry per CDR3 protein. Among around 33,000 distinct CDR3 sequences listed, 75% to 85% were seen once. Input material: sorted CD4+, CD8+, or CD8+CD57+ T cells (not recorded which) from PBMCs. Receptor source: a human donor in good health, serving as a control.

Details on this clonotype: One end of the junction is discordant with germline, which a read error may explain. The chain employs TRBV19 and TRBJ2-7; no clear D gene. Per germline, CDR1 LNHDA and CDR2 SQIVND (reference sequence). The CDR3 is 14 residues long. The CDR3 protein is CASSIGVGSHEQYF. In nucleotides, the CDR3 is TGTGCCAGTAGTATCGGCGTCGGCTCCCACGAGCAGTACTTC.

The chain uses TRBV5-6 and TRBJ1-1, with 9 positions matching TRBD1. The CDR3 covers 17 residues. The V gene's germline CDR1 is SGHDT and CDR2 YYEEEE. V was pared by 4 bases and J by 4 bases, with 14 bases of the junction left unmatched. The CDR3 loop reads CASSLGDRVGSSTEAFF. For the CDR3, the DNA is TGTGCCAGCAGCCTTGGGGACAGGGTCGGTAGTAGCACTGAAGCTTTCTTT.

The genes are TRBV12-3 or TRBV12-4 and TRBJ1-3, with 7 bases that match TRBD1. Trimming took 5 bases from V and 2 from J; bases not matched to a gene: 0. The CDR3 length is 13 residues. CDR3 sequence (DNA): TGTGCCAGCAGTACAGGGGCTGGAAACACCATATATTTT. Its protein product is CASSTGAGNTIYF.

This clonotype was seen only a few times. The gene calls are TRBV10-3 and TRBJ2-3; perhaps D is TRBD1 or TRBD2 (6 bases each). The CDR3 contains 14 residues. The V end was cut by 4 bases, the J end by 6 bases, with 14 bases between. Germline assignment: CDR1 ENHRY and CDR2 SYGVKD. CDR3 bases: TGTGCCATCAGTGGACATCGGGGGCGGGATACGCAGTATTTT. This gives the protein CAISGHRGRDTQYF.

The V and J genes are TRBV19 and TRBJ1-1; D is uncertain. This CDR3 contains 14 residues. V dropped 3 bases and J dropped 4 bases, with 12 bases sitting between them. CDR1 and CDR2 (germline): LNHDA, SQIVND (reference sequence). CDR3 loop: CASSMIHTGTEAFF. CDR3 nucleotide sequence: TGTGCCAGTAGTATGATTCACACGGGCACTGAAGCTTTCTTT.

The V and J genes are TRBV19 and TRBJ2-7; D perhaps matches TRBD1 (7 bases). Germline assignment: CDR1 LNHDA and CDR2 SQIVND (reference sequence). V gave up 10 bases and J gave up 5 bases, with 18 bases separating them. This CDR3 contains 13 residues. The CDR3 DNA reads TGTGCCACCAGGAGGGGACAGCTCGACGAGCAGTACTTC. Translating gives CATRRGQLDEQYF. The entire variable domain, with the rest obtained from reference TRBV19 and TRBJ2-7, is as follows: DGGITQSPKYLFRKEGQNVTLSCEQNLNHDAMYWYRQDPGQGLRLIYYSQIVNDFQKGDIAEGYSVSREKKESFPLTVTSAQKNPTAFYLCATRRGQLDEQYFGPGTRLTVT.

This sequence joins TRBV7-9 and TRBJ1-2, with unresolved D. V was trimmed by 5 bases and J by 5 bases, leaving 6 bases between them. Germline V gene sequence: CDR1 SEHNR, CDR2 FQNEAQ (reference sequence). This CDR3 has 11 amino acids. The CDR3 region is CASSPQYGYTF. For the CDR3, the DNA is TGTGCCAGCAGCCCACAGTATGGCTACACCTTC.

This rearrangement joins TRBV10-3 to TRBJ1-3; D may be TRBD1 (5 bases). The CDR3 has 14 amino acids. Germline V CDR1 and CDR2: ENHRY, SYGVKD. V was pared by 4 bases and J by 4 bases, with 11 bases between. CDR3 nucleotide sequence: TGTGCCATCAGTGTCTCAGGGTCCGGAAACACCATATATTTT. It yields the protein CAISVSGSGNTIYF.

The chain employs TRBV2 and TRBJ2-7, with unresolved D. CDR3 length: 11 amino acids. CDR1 and CDR2 from the germline V gene are SNHLY and FYNNEI. V was clipped by 5 bases and J by 5 bases, with 7 bases between them. In DNA, the CDR3 is TGTGCCAGCAGTAACACAGACGAGCAGTACGTC. Its translation: CASSNTDEQYV.

The rearrangement joins TRBV15 to TRBJ2-1, with D possibly TRBD2 on 5 matching bases. Looked up from germline, CDR1 is LNHNV and CDR2 is YYDKDF (reference sequence). The CDR3 is 17 residues long. Between the trimmed V and J ends, which lost 0 bases and 5 bases, there was a span of 17 bases. DNA of the CDR3: TGTGCCACCAGCAGAGATTTCGTCCCGGGGAGAGACAATGAGCAGTTCTTC. Amino acid sequence: CATSRDFVPGRDNEQFF.

CDR3 nucleotides: TGTGCCACCAGCTCCGGGACAGTTTTCAACGAGCAGTACTTC. Amino acid sequence: CATSSGTVFNEQYF. The chain is built from TRBV15 and TRBJ2-7; 7 positions agree with TRBD1. V lost 5 bases and J lost 5; bases outside the gene matches: 9. Germline assignment: CDR1 LNHNV and CDR2 YYDKDF (reference sequence). The CDR3 is 14 amino acids. Looking up the rest from reference TRBV15 and TRBJ2-7 gives the full variable domain: DAMVIQNPRYQVTQFGKPVTLSCSQTLNHNVMYWYQQKSSQAPKLLFHYYDKDFNNEADTPDNFQSRRPNTSFCFLDIRSPGLGDTAMYLCATSSGTVFNEQYFGPGTRLTVT.

Turning to this clonotype: A read error may account for a junction end that differs from germline. This sequence joins TRBV10-3 and TRBJ1-2; the match to TRBD1 covers 8 bases. Germline CDR1 reads ENHRY; CDR2 reads SYGVKD. This CDR3 comprises 16 residues. DNA of the CDR3: TGTGCCAGCAGTTACAGGACAGGGCCGGCTAACTATGGCTACACCTTC. It codes for CASSYRTGPANYGYTF.

CDR3 bases: TGTGCCAGCACCGATCGGGGGTTCGAGCAGTACTTC. Its translation: CASTDRGFEQYF. This chain links TRBV2 with TRBJ2-7; D possibly corresponds to TRBD2 (6 bases). The CDR3 is 12 residues long. V gave up 7 bases and J gave up 6 bases, with 13 bases separating them. Germline assignment: CDR1 SNHLY and CDR2 FYNNEI.

This rearrangement joins TRBV11-1 to TRBJ2-1; D is uncertain. There are 16 residues in the CDR3. Trimming shortened V by 1 base and J by 2 bases, and 12 bases separated the two germline ends. CDR1 is SGHAT, CDR2 FQDESV, per germline (reference sequence). The CDR3 nucleotides read TGTGCCAGCAGCTTAGAAGAGACCGATACCTACAATGAGCAGTTCTTC. It yields the protein CASSLEETDTYNEQFF.

The V call is TRBV29-1, the J call TRBJ1-3, with a possible D match to TRBD1 (6 bases). Germline V gene sequence: CDR1 SQVTM, CDR2 ANQGSEA. Between the trimmed V and J ends, which lost 0 bases and 4 bases, there was a span of 13 bases. This CDR3 is built from 15 residues. CDR3 sequence (DNA): TGCAGCGTTGAAGAATTTACAGGGCCGGGAAACACCATATATTTT. This sequence encodes CSVEEFTGPGNTIYF.

The rearrangement uses TRBV7-6 and TRBJ1-2; possible D gene TRBD1, 5 bases. Trimming left V 0 bases short and J 4 bases short, with 12 bases between. Germline loops: CDR1 SGHVS, CDR2 FNYEAQ. There are 15 residues in the CDR3. This chain's CDR3 is CASSLAEGLFYGYTF. In DNA form, the CDR3 reads TGTGCCAGCAGCTTAGCTGAGGGGCTATTCTATGGCTACACCTTC.

The chain is built from TRBV19 and TRBJ1-1, with D maybe TRBD1 (6 bases). V gave up 7 bases and J gave up 0 bases, with 12 bases separating them. This CDR3 contains 14 residues. Germline loops: CDR1 LNHDA, CDR2 SQIVND (reference sequence). CDR3 nucleotide sequence: TGTGCCAGTAAAACTGGACAGCTGAACACTGAAGCTTTCTTT. This codes for CASKTGQLNTEAFF.

Concerning this clonotype: The junction departs from germline at one end; a sequencing error may be responsible. The V call is TRBV20-1, the J call TRBJ1-6; D remains ambiguous. Germline V gene lookup returns CDR1 DFQATT and CDR2 SNEGSKA (reference sequence). The CDR3 has 10 amino acids. The CDR3 sequence: CSARDRTLYF. The DNA of the CDR3 is TGCAGTGCTAGAGATCGTACCCTCTACTTT.